This T cell receptor beta chain was sequenced in a study of T cells in Graves' hyperthyroidism and ophthalmopathy. The CDR3 extends over 15 amino acids. V lost 6 bases and J 7 bases, leaving 21 bases between the germline ends. CDR1 and CDR2 from the germline V gene are MNHNS and SASEGT. Using RNA transcripts as the source, TCR beta CDR3 regions were amplified. When the TCR CDR3 underwent first-round RT-PCR, the HTBI primer set was used. TCRdb analysed the multiplex PCR reads with MiXCR anew, one entry per CDR3 protein. The sample lists a few hundred thousand distinct CDR3 sequences, about 14% seen once, with less than 20% in the top ten.

Sequencing used blood. This sequence was found in a woman in her 30s with Graves' ophthalmopathy. The chain uses TRBV6-1 and TRBJ1-2, with D unclear. DNA of the CDR3: TGTGCCAGCAGGAGAGGCAGCCTACTATTTGCTGGCTACACCTTC. Translating gives CASRRGSLLFAGYTF.